A single sample is the source of the 18 T cell receptor beta chains below, sequenced in a study of control samples from healthy donors and cancer patients. The repertoire was sequenced with immunoSEQ multiplex PCR; TCRdb's copy has only in-frame clones and lacks some. The sample holds 120,000 to 150,000 clones, about 90% seen once. Material for sequencing was blood. These receptors all come from a man between 18 and 35 years old in good health.

The V and J genes are TRBV28 and TRBJ1-5; no clear D. Germline lookup yields CDR1 MDHEN and CDR2 SYDVKM. The CDR3 extends over 12 amino acids. Between the trimmed V and J ends, which lost 3 bases and 6 bases, there was a span of 6 bases. CDR3 DNA: TGTGCCAGCAGTTTTTTGTTTCAGCCCCAGCATTTT. Translation: CASSFLFQPQHF. Full variable domain (remainder filled in from reference TRBV28 and TRBJ1-5): DVKVTQSSRYLVKRTGEKVFLECVQDMDHENMFWYRQDPGLGLRLIYFSYDVKMKEKGDIPEGYSVSREKKERFSLILESASTNQTSMYLCASSFLFQPQHFGDGTRLSIL.

J is TRBJ2-7 and V is TRBV30; 7 nucleotides match TRBD1. The CDR3 runs to 13 residues. The germline gives CDR1 GTSNPN, CDR2 SVGIG (reference sequence). J was trimmed by 1 base and V by 7 bases; bases with no gene match: 7. The CDR3 protein is CASAGTVSYEQYF. The CDR3 DNA reads TGTGCCTCAGCCGGGACAGTTTCCTACGAGCAGTACTTC.

V usage is TRBV7-9 and J usage is TRBJ1-2; 10 nucleotides line up with TRBD1. Losses at the gene ends were 1 base for V and 8 bases for J; bases not matched to a gene: 10. Germline lookup yields CDR1 SEHNR and CDR2 FQNEAQ (reference sequence). The CDR3 runs to 16 residues. In nucleotides, the CDR3 is TGTGCCAGCAGCTTAGACCTGGGACAGGGGATAAACGGCTACACCTTC. It yields the protein CASSLDLGQGINGYTF.

The V call is TRBV21-1, the J call TRBJ1-2. TRBV21-1 is shown as a pseudogene. This CDR3 has 15 residues. In DNA form, the CDR3 reads TGTGCCAGCAGCAAAAAGCCCCGGGACTCCTATGGCTACACCTTC. Protein: CASSKKPRDSYGYTF.

This clone was picked up one time. The V call is TRBV1, the J call TRBJ1-2. TRBV1 is a recognized pseudogene. The CDR3 is 16 amino acids. The CDR3 is CTSGYGFFTSKYGYTF. As DNA, the CDR3 is TGCACCAGCGGTTACGGGTTTTTTACTTCAAAATATGGCTACACCTTC.

This chain uses TRBV19 with TRBJ2-6; either TRBD1 or TRBD2 may fit D (5 bases each). The CDR3 has 16 amino acids. V was trimmed by 4 bases and J by 0 bases, leaving 10 bases between them. Germline CDR1 is LNHDA and CDR2 is SQIVND (reference sequence). CDR3 nucleotide sequence: TGTGCCAGTAGTACGCAGGGACCCTCTGGGGCCAACGTCCTGACTTTC. Its translation is CASSTQGPSGANVLTF.

The CDR3 is CATSDPTSDRTQGEQFF. As DNA, the CDR3 is TGTGCCACCAGTGACCCTACCTCGGACAGGACTCAGGGTGAGCAGTTCTTC. The chain is built from TRBV24-1 and TRBJ2-1; 7 bases match TRBD1. Germline trimming cut 4 bases from V and 9 bases from J; bases unmatched to any gene: 17. The length of the CDR3 is 17 residues. Germline loops: CDR1 KGHDR, CDR2 SFDVKD.

This chain uses TRBV2 with TRBJ2-2, with 10 bases that match TRBD1. The CDR3 totals 13 residues. J gave up 4 bases and V 8 bases, and 1 base lay outside the gene matches. Germline V gives CDR1 SNHLY, CDR2 FYNNEI. The DNA for the CDR3 is TGTGCCAGCGACAGGGGGCTCACCGGGGAGCTGTTTTTT. Its protein is CASDRGLTGELFF.

The V call is TRBV27, the J call TRBJ1-4; 9 positions match TRBD1. J lost 6 bases, V lost 3 bases, and 2 bases had no gene match. The CDR3 covers 14 residues. Germline V gene sequence: CDR1 MNHEY, CDR2 SMNVEV (reference sequence). CDR3 in amino acids: CASSLNRGHEKLFF. The CDR3 DNA reads as TGTGCCAGCAGTTTGAACAGGGGGCATGAAAAACTGTTTTTT.

The rearrangement uses TRBV4-1 and TRBJ2-1, with 11 bases identical to TRBD2. With 2 bases clipped from V and 3 bases from J, the junction kept 3 bases outside the gene matches. In germline, CDR1 is MGHRA, CDR2 YSYEKL. The CDR3 consists of 16 residues. For the CDR3, the DNA is TGCGCCAGCAGCCAACCGGGACTAGCGGACTACAATGAGCAGTTCTTC. This gives the protein CASSQPGLADYNEQFF.

The chain has TRBV4-1 and TRBJ2-2, with 7 bases that match TRBD1. Germline V gene sequence: CDR1 MGHRA, CDR2 YSYEKL. The CDR3 runs to 14 residues. V lost 3 bases to trimming and J lost 10 bases; unmatched junction nucleotides: 8. CDR3 region: CASSQMTGPAELFF. The CDR3 nucleotides read TGCGCCAGCAGCCAGATGACAGGGCCCGCGGAGCTGTTTTTT.

This rearrangement joins TRBV10-3 to TRBJ2-5, with 7 bases lining up with TRBD2. The J call may not be correct, given that the DNA end is closer to TRBJ2-7. From germline, CDR1 is ENHRY and CDR2 SYGVKD. The CDR3 length is 15 residues. CDR3 protein: CAISESDSGSYEQYF. The CDR3 DNA follows: TGTGCCATCAGTGAGTCGGATAGCGGGTCGTACGAGCAGTACTTC.

This chain joins TRBV4-1 and TRBJ2-1; 8 bases line up with TRBD1. V gave up 0 bases and J gave up 3 bases; unmatched junction bases: 4. This CDR3 spans 16 amino acids. From germline, CDR1 is MGHRA and CDR2 YSYEKL. CDR3 amino acids: CASSQDLGQVYNEQFF. The CDR3 DNA follows: TGCGCCAGCAGCCAAGATTTGGGACAGGTCTACAATGAGCAGTTCTTC.

The chain is built from TRBV13 and TRBJ2-7; TRBD1 matches 7 bases. V trimming: 5 bases; J trimming: 1 base; junction bases outside the gene matches: 8. Looked up from germline, CDR1 is PRHDT and CDR2 is FYEKMQ (reference sequence). The length of the CDR3 is 15 residues. The CDR3 DNA reads TGTGCCAGCAGCGTCGGCCGGGACAGATCCTACGAGCAGTACTTC. Protein: CASSVGRDRSYEQYF.

The chain links TRBV2 to TRBJ2-5; unclear D gene. Looked up from germline, CDR1 is SNHLY and CDR2 is FYNNEI. The CDR3 is 14 residues long. Trimming removed 1 base from V and 5 bases from J, with 11 bases in between. CDR3: CASSEGPTGETQYF. The CDR3 DNA is TGTGCCAGCAGTGAAGGCCCCACCGGGGAGACCCAGTACTTC.

The chain couples TRBV2 to TRBJ2-5, with TRBD1 identical over 11 bases. The CDR3 sequence is 18 residues long. V was pared by 7 bases and J by 1 base, with 14 bases of the junction left unmatched. Germline CDR1 SNHLY, CDR2 FYNNEI. CDR3 in amino acids: CASKYRADRGRGQETQYF. The CDR3, as DNA: TGTGCCAGCAAATATCGCGCGGACAGGGGGCGCGGCCAAGAGACCCAGTACTTC.

The chain couples TRBV27 to TRBJ1-5; possibly TRBD1 for D (6 bases). V lost 4 bases and J 7 bases, leaving 11 bases between the germline ends. CDR3 size: 13 residues. Germline V lookup: CDR1 MNHEY, CDR2 SMNVEV (reference sequence). The CDR3 DNA sequence: TGTGCCAGCAGTTCGACAGGTTGGCAGCCCCAGCATTTT. Its protein is CASSSTGWQPQHF.

V and J are TRBV6-2 or TRBV6-3 and TRBJ2-3; possible D gene TRBD2, 7 bases. Trimming took 3 bases from V and 9 from J, leaving 22 bases between them. The CDR3 consists of 16 residues. Germline V gene sequence: CDR1 MNHEY, CDR2 SVGEGT. DNA of the CDR3: TGTGCCAGCAGTTATTCCCGGGGGGCCACGAGGAGAACGCAGTATTTT. Amino acids: CASSYSRGATRRTQYF.